The entry below describes one T cell receptor (beta chain). This sample was included in a study of blood T cell repertoires in COVID-19. Study in general: Samples representing acute and convalescent COVID-19 were sourced from the United States, Italy and Spain.

V shed 4 bases, J shed 1 base, and the junction held 13 bases outside the gene matches. The CDR3 runs to 17 residues. The germline CDR1 and CDR2 sequences are SGHNT and YYREEE (reference sequence). Sequencing used immunoSEQ multiplex PCR; TCRdb keeps in-frame clones, though not all of them. In the table there are fewer than 250,000 clones, 70% to 90% of which are singletons. This clonotype was obtained from a man aged 50-59 years with acute or convalescent COVID-19. Material: peripheral blood. This chain connects TRBV5-4 to TRBJ1-1, with 7 bases fitting TRBD1. CDR3 sequence (DNA): TGTGCCAGCAGCATTAAACAGGCAGGGGGTTGGAACACTGAAGCTTTCTTT. Translation gives CASSIKQAGGWNTEAFF. The full variable domain, rest sourced from reference TRBV5-4 and TRBJ1-1, is ETGVTQSPTHLIKTRGQQVTLRCSSQSGHNTVSWYQQALGQGPQFIFQYYREEENGRGNFPPRFSGLQFPNYSSELNVNALELDDSALYLCASSIKQAGGWNTEAFFGQGTRLTVV.